This T cell receptor (beta chain) derives from a study of T cells in Graves' hyperthyroidism and ophthalmopathy. With 2 bases removed from V and 3 bases from J, the gap between germline ends came to 5 bases. This CDR3 spans 12 amino acids. Germline loops: CDR1 SGHKS, CDR2 YYEKEE (reference sequence). Diagnostic assessment was based on clinical symptoms, serum thyroxine and TRAb, thyroid ultrasound and orbital computed tomography. What was amplified from RNA transcripts were TCR beta CDR3 regions. First-round RT-PCR of the TCR CDR3 relied on the HTBI primer set. MiXCR was run by TCRdb on the multiplex PCR reads, yielding one entry per CDR3 protein. Found here are about 520,000 distinct CDR3 sequences, approximately 25% of them singletons; the top ten hold over 9%. In regard to this clonotype: Antigen unknown. This could be a read error, since a much larger clone is one nucleotide away.

Findings of the study overall: Ophthalmopathy was identified by the model a median about six months ahead of onset.

The sequence was collected from a woman younger than 45 with Graves' ophthalmopathy. Material: blood. This rearrangement joins TRBV5-5 to TRBJ1-1; no definite D call. The CDR3: CASSFQYTEAFF. The CDR3 bases are TGTGCCAGCAGCTTCCAGTACACTGAAGCTTTCTTT.